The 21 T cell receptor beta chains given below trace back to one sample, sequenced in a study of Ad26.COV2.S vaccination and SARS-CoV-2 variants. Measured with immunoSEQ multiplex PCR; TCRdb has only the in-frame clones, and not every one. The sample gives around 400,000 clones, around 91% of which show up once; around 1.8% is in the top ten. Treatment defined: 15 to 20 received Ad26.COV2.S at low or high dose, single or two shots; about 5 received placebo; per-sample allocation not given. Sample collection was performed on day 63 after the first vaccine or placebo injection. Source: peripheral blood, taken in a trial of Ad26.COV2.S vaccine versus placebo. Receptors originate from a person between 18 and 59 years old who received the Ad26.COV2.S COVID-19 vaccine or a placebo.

CDR3 residues: CASSPAEVYRGTYGYTF. In DNA form, the CDR3 reads TGTGCCAGCAGCCCGGCGGAGGTATACAGGGGGACCTATGGCTACACCTTC. V is TRBV9 and J is TRBJ1-2, with 8 bases lining up with TRBD1. The V gene end was trimmed by 4 bases and the J gene end by 4 bases; junction bases not matched to a gene: 15. There are 17 residues in the CDR3. CDR1 and CDR2 from the germline V gene are SGDLS and YYNGEE.

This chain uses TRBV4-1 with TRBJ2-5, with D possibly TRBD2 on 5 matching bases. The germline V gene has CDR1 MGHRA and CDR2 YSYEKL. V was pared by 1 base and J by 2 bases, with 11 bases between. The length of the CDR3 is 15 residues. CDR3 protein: CASSQGPTGQETQYF. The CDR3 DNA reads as TGCGCCAGCAGCCAAGGACCAACGGGACAAGAGACCCAGTACTTC.

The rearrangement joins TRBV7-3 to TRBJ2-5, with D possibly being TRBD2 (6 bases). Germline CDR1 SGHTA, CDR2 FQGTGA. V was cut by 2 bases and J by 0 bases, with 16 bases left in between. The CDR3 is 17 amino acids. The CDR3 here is CASSLHPGRTYQETQYF. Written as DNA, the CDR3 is TGTGCCAGCAGCTTACATCCGGGGAGGACCTACCAAGAGACCCAGTACTTC.

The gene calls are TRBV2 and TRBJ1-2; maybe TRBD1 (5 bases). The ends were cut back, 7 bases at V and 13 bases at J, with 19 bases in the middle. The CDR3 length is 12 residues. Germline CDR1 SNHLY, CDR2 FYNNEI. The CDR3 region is CASTGTGILGTF. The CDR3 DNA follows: TGTGCCAGCACCGGGACGGGGATTCTTGGCACCTTC.

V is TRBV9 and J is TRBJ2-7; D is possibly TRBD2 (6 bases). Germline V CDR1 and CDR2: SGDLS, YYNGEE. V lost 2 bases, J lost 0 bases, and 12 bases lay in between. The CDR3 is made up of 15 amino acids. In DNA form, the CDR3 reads TGTGCCAGCAGCGTGATAGCGGATACCTCCTACGAGCAGTACTTC. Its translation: CASSVIADTSYEQYF.

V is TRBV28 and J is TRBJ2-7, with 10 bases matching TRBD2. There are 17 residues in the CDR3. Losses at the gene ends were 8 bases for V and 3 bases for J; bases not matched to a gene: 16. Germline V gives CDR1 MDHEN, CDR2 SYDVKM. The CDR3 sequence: CASPPSSGRRGSYEQYF. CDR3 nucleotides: TGTGCCAGCCCACCCTCTAGCGGGAGAAGGGGCAGCTACGAGCAGTACTTC.

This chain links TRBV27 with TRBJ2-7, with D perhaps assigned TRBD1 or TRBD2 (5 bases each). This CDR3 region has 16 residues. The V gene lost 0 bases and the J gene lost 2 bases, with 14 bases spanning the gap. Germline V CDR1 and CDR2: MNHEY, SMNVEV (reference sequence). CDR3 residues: CASSLSVAGRAYEQYF. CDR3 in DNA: TGTGCCAGCAGTTTATCGGTGGCGGGCAGGGCCTACGAGCAGTACTTC.

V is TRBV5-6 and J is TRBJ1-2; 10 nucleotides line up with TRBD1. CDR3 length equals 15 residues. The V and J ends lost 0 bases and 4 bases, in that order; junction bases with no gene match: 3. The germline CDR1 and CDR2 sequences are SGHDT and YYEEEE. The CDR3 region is CASSLGTGGTYGYTF. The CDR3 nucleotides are TGTGCCAGCAGCTTGGGGACAGGGGGGACCTATGGCTACACCTTC. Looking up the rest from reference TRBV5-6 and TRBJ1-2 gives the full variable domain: DAGVTQSPTHLIKTRGQQVTLRCSPKSGHDTVSWYQQALGQGPQFIFQYYEEEERQRGNFPDRFSGHQFPNYSSELNVNALLLGDSALYLCASSLGTGGTYGYTFGSGTRLTVV.

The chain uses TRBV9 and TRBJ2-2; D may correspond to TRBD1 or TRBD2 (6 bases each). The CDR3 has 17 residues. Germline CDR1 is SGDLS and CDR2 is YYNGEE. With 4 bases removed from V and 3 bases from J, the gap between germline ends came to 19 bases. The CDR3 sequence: CASSLEGGASDTGELFF. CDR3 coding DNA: TGTGCCAGCAGCCTGGAGGGGGGAGCGAGTGACACCGGGGAGCTGTTTTTT.

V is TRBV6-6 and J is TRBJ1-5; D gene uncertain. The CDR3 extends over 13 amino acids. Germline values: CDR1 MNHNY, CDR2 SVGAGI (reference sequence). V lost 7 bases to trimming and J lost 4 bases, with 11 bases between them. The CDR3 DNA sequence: TGTGCCAGCACAAAAGGAGATAATCAGCCCCAGCATTTT. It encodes CASTKGDNQPQHF.

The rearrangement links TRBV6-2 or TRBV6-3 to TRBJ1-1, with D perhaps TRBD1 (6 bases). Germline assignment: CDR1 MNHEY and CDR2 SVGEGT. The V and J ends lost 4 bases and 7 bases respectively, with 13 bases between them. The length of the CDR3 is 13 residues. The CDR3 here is CASSSTRGGEAFF. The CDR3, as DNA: TGTGCCAGCAGTTCCACAAGGGGGGGTGAAGCTTTCTTT.

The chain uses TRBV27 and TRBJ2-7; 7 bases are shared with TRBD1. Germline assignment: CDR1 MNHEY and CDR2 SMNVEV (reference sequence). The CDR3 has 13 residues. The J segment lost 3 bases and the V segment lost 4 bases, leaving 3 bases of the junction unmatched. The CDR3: CASSSRTGYEQYF. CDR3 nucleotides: TGTGCCAGCAGTTCCCGGACAGGCTACGAGCAGTACTTC.

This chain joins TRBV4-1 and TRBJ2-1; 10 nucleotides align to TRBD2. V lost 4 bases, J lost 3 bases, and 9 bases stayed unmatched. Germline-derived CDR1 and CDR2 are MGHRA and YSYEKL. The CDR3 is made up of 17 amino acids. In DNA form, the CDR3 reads TGCGCCAGCAGCCCCTACCCCCCTAGCGGGAGCTACAATGAGCAGTTCTTC. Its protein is CASSPYPPSGSYNEQFF.

The CDR3 DNA sequence: TGCGCCAGCAGTGAGAGGGCCGGGGAGCTGTTTTTT. The encoded protein is CASSERAGELFF. The genes are TRBV10-1 and TRBJ2-2; no reliable D call. Trimming pared 2 bases from V and 6 bases from J, leaving 4 bases between. This CDR3 is built from 12 residues. The V gene's germline CDR1 is WNHNN and CDR2 SYGVQD (reference sequence).

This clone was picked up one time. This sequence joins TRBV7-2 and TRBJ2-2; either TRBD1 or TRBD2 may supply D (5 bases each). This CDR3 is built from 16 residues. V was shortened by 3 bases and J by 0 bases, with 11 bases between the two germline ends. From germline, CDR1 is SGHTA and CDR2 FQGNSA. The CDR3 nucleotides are TGTGCCAGCAGCTTCGCCGGGACCTCGAACACCGGGGAGCTGTTTTTT. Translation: CASSFAGTSNTGELFF.

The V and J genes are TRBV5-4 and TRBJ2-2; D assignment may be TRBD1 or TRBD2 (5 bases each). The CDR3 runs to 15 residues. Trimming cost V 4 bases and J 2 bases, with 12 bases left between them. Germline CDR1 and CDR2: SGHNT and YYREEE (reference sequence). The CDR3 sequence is CASSPGRFNTGELFF. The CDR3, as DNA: TGTGCCAGCAGCCCGGGACGATTTAACACCGGGGAGCTGTTTTTT.

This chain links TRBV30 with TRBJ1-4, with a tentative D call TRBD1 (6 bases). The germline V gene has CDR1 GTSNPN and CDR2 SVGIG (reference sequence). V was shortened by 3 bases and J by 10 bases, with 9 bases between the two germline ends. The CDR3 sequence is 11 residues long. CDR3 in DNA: TGTGCCTGGAGGGGGGCTGGAAAACTGTTTTTT. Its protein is CAWRGAGKLFF.

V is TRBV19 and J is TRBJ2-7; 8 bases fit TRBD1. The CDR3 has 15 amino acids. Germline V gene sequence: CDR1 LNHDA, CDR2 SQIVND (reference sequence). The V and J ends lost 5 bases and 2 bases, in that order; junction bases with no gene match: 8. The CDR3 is CASSPAGTGPYEQYF. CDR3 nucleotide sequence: TGTGCCAGTAGTCCCGCCGGGACAGGTCCCTACGAGCAGTACTTC.

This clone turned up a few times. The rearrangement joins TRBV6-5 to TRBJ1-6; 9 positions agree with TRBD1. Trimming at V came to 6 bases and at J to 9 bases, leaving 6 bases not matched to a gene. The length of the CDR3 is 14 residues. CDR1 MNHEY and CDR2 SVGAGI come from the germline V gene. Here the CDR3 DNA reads TGTGCCAGCAGACGGGACAGGGAAATTTCACCCCTCCACTTT. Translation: CASRRDREISPLHF.

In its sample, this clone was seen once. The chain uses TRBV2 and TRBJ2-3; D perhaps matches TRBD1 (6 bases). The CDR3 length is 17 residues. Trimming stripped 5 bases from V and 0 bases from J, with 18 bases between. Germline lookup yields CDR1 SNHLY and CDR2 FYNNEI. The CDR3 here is CASSFILTGRSTDTQYF. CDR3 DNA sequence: TGTGCCAGCAGTTTCATCCTTACAGGGCGAAGCACAGATACGCAGTATTTT.

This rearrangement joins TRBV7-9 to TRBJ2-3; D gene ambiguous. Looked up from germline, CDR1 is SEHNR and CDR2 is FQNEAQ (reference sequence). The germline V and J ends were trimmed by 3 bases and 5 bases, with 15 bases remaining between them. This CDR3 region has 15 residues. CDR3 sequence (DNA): TGTGCCAGCAGCTTGCCCCTTAAAGTTCGAGATACGCAGTATTTT. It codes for CASSLPLKVRDTQYF.